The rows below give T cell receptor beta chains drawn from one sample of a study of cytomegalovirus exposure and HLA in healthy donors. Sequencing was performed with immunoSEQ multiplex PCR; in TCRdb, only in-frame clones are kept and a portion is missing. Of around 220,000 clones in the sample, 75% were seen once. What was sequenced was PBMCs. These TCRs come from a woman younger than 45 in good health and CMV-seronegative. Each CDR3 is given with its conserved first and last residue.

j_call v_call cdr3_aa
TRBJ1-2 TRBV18 CASSSGQGDYGYTF
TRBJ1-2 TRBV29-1 CSVLLDYGYTF
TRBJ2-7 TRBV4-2 CASSLGAGVEQYF
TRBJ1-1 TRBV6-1 CASSARTGNTEAFF
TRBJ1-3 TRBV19 CASSSDIGNTIYF
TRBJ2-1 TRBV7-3 CASSGGGVYNEQFF
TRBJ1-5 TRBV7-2 CASSLVWQGQPQHF
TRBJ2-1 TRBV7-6 CASSLVRWETYNEQFF
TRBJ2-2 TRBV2 CASSGQGNTGELFF
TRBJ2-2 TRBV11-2 CASSLQLAGGPVGELFF
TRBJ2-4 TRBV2 CASKLPGREGPFF
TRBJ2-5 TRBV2 CASSDPRRAESRFQETQYF
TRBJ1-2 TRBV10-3 CANSGGKEGYGYTF
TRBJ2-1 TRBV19 CASRSHSSYNEQFF
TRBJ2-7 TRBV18 CASSAGQGDIYEQYF
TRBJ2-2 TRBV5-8 CASSFEGADTGELFF
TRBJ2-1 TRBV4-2 CASSQFSRGLAGGKFGNEQFF
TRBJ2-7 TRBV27 CASGTSGRAPYEQYF
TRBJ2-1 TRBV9 CASSGSTGLPHEQFF
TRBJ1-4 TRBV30 CAWSARGGEKLFF
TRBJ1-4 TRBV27 CASSPGIEDEKLFF
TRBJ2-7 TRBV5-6 CASSSRTTSGGAYEQYF
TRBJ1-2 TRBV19 CASSKGESLNYGYTF
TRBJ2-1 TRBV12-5 CASGHGTINNEQFF
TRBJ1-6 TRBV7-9 CASSSEGANSPLHF
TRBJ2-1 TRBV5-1 CASSFRFGSGSYNEQFF
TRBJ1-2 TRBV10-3 CAIIGTGGSGYTF
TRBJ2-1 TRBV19 CASSMTSSGGNNEQFF
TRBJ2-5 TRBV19 CASSGLAGAQETQYF
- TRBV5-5 CASSSLGLGYEQYF
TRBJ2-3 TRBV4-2 CASSQAAGGATDTQYF
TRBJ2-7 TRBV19 CASSRAAGLSVEQYF
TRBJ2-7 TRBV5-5 CASSLEPSSVEQYF
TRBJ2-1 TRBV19 CASSLSGSAYNEQFF
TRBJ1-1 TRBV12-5 CASGLVAGTEAFF
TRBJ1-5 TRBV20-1 CSARAGRHF
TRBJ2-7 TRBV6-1 CASSPSPAPPGEQYF
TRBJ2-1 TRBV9 CASSSGGSYVEQFF
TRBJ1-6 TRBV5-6 CASSGGGQSGHSPLHF
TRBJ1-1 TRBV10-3 CAITPDRNTEAFF
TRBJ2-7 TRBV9 CASGQGLAFGEQYF